The text below deals with one T cell receptor (beta chain). The target antigen is unknown. This record belongs to a study of identical twins. Study-level results: Alpha sequences that were out-of-frame and twin-shared showed an excess of low generation probability.

All donors comprised healthy Caucasians. Each cDNA held unique molecular identifiers, and template switching gave it a universal primer site. TCRdb itself ran the 5' RACE reads through MiXCR, one entry per CDR3 protein. The table lists around 340,000 distinct CDR3 sequences, around an eighth of them singletons. These data also featured in a second study, about yellow fever vaccine responses in identical twins.

The clonotype was recovered from a woman aged 18 to 35 in good health. The sample comprised CD8+ T cells sorted from blood.

The CDR3 coding sequence is TGTGCCAGCAGTGAAGTGGGAGCGGGGGGTTACAATGAGCAGTTCTTC. Translating gives CASSEVGAGGYNEQFF. J is TRBJ2-1 and V is TRBV2; 9 positions agree with TRBD2. Per the germline V gene, CDR1 is SNHLY and CDR2 is FYNNEI. V shed 1 base and J 4 bases; nucleotides not matched to a gene: 5. The CDR3 extends over 16 amino acids.